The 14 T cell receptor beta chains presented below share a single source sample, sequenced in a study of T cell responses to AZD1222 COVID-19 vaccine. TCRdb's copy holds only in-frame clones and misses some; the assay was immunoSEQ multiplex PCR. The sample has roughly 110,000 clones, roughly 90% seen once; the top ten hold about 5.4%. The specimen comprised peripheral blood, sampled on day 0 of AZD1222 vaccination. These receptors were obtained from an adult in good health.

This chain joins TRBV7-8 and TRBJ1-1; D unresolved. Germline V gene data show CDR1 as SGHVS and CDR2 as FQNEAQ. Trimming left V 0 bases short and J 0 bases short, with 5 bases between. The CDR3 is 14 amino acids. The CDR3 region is CASSLARMNTEAFF. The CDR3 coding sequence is TGTGCCAGCAGCTTAGCGCGAATGAACACTGAAGCTTTCTTT.

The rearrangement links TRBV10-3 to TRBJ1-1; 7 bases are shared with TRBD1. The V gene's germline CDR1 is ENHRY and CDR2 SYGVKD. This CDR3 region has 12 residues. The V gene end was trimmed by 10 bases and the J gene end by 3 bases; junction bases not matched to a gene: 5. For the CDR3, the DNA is TGTGCCACCCACAGGGGAGACACTGAAGCTTTCTTT. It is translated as CATHRGDTEAFF.

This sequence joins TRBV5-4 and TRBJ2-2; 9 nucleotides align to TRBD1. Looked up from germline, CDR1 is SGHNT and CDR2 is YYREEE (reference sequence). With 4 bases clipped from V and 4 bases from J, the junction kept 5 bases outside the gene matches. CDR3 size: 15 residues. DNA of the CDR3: TGTGCCAGCAGCAGGGACAGGGCGGTCACCGGGGAGCTGTTTTTT. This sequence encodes CASSRDRAVTGELFF.

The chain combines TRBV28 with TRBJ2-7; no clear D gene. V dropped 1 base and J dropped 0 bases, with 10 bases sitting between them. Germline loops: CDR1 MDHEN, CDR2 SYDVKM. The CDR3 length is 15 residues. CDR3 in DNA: TGTGCCAGCAGTTTATCCGGGCAGAACTCCTACGAGCAGTACTTC. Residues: CASSLSGQNSYEQYF.

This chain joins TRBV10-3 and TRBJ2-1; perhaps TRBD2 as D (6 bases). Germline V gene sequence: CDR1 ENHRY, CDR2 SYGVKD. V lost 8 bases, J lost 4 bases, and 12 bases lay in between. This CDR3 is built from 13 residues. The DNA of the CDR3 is TGTGCCATCTTGCTAGCGAAGTACAATGAGCAGTTCTTC. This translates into CAILLAKYNEQFF.

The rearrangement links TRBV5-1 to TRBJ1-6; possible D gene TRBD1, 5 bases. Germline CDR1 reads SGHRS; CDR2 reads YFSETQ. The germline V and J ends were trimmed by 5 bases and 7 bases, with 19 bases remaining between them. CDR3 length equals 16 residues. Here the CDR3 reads CASRSSPGDKNSPLHF. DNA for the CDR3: TGCGCCAGCAGGTCGAGCCCGGGGGATAAAAATTCACCCCTCCACTTT.

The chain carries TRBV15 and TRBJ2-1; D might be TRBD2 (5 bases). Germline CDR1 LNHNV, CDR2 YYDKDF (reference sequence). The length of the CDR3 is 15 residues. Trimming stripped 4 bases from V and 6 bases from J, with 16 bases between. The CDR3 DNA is TGTGCCACCAGCACCATCCGGGATCTCGGCAATGAGCAGTTCTTC. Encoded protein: CATSTIRDLGNEQFF.

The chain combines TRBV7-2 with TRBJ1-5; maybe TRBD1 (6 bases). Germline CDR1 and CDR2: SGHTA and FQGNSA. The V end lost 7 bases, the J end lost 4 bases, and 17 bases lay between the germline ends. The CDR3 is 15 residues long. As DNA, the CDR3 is TGTGCCAGCACCCAAGCCGGACAGAAGAATCAGCCCCAGCATTTT. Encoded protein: CASTQAGQKNQPQHF. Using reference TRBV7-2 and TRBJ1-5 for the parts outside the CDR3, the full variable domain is GAGVSQSPSNKVTEKGKDVELRCDPISGHTALYWYRQSLGQGLEFLIYFQGNSAPDKSGLPSDRFSAERTGGSVSTLTIQRTQQEDSAVYLCASTQAGQKNQPQHFGDGTRLSIL.

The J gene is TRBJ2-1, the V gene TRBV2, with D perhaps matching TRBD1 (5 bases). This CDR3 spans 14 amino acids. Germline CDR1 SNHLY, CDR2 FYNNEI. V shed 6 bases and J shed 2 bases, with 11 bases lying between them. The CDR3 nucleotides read TGTGCCAGCAGCGAAAGGGGCCCCTACAATGAGCAGTTCTTC. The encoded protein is CASSERGPYNEQFF.

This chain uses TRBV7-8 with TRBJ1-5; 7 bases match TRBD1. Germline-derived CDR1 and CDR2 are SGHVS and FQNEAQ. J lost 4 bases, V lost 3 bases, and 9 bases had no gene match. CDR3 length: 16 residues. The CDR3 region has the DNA TGTGCCAGCAGCTTTGCTCTGAGGGACAGAAATCAGCCCCAGCATTTT. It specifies CASSFALRDRNQPQHF.

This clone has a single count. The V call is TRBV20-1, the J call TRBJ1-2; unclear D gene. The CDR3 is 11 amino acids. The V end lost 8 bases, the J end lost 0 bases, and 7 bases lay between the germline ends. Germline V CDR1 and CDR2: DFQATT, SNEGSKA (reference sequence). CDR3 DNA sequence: TGCAGTACCGGGACTAACTATGGCTACACCTTC. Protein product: CSTGTNYGYTF.

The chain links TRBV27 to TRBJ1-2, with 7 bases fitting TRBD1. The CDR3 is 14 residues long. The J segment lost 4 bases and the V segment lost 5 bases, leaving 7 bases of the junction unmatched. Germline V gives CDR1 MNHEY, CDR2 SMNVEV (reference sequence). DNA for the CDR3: TGTGCCAGCAGTCGACAGGGTAGGATCTATGGCTACACCTTC. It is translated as CASSRQGRIYGYTF.

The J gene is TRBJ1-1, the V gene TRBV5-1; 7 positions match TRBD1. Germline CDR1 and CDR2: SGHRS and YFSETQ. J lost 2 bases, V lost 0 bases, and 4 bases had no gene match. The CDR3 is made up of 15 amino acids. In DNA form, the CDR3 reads TGCGCCAGCAGCTTGGGCTACAGGGGAAACACTGAAGCTTTCTTT. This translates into CASSLGYRGNTEAFF. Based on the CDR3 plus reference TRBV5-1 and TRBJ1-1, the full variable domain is KAGVTQTPRYLIKTRGQQVTLSCSPISGHRSVSWYQQTPGQGLQFLFEYFSETQRNKGNFPGRFSGRQFSNSRSEMNVSTLELGDSALYLCASSLGYRGNTEAFFGQGTRLTVV.

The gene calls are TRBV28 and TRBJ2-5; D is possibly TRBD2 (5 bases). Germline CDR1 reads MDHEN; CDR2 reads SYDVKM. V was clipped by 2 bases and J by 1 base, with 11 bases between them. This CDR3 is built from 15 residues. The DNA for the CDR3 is TGTGCCAGCAGTTTACTCGGGGTTGTCCAAGAGACCCAGTACTTC. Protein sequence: CASSLLGVVQETQYF.